This T cell receptor beta chain was found in a study of OX40 agonist ivuxolimab in advanced cancers. Concerning this clone itself: Its antigen is still unknown.

Findings and caveats of the study: Researchers did not determine the expanded peripheral T cells' antigen specificity.

TCRdb's table, derived via immunoSEQ multiplex PCR, lists solely in-frame clones and lacks some. The sample has 75,000 to 90,000 clones, 89% seen once. V gave up 5 bases and J gave up 4 bases, with 13 bases separating them. This CDR3 has 14 amino acids. Per the germline V gene, CDR1 is SEHNR and CDR2 is FQNEAQ (reference sequence). The V gene is TRBV7-9, the J gene TRBJ2-3; weak D call: TRBD1 (8 bases). The sequencing used CD4+ or CD8+ T cells sorted from blood, collected in a trial of the OX40 agonist ivuxolimab. This clonotype was sampled from an adult with an advanced solid tumor such as melanoma, head and neck, liver or kidney cancer. CDR3 residues: CASSIQGGPDTQYF. CDR3 sequence (DNA): TGTGCCAGCAGCATACAGGGGGGGCCAGATACGCAGTATTTT. Complete variable domain (other parts from reference TRBV7-9 and TRBJ2-3): DTGVSQNPRHKITKRGQNVTFRCDPISEHNRLYWYRQTLGQGPEFLTYFQNEAQLEKSRLLSDRFSAERPKGSFSTLEIQRTEQGDSAMYLCASSIQGGPDTQYFGPGTRLTVL.